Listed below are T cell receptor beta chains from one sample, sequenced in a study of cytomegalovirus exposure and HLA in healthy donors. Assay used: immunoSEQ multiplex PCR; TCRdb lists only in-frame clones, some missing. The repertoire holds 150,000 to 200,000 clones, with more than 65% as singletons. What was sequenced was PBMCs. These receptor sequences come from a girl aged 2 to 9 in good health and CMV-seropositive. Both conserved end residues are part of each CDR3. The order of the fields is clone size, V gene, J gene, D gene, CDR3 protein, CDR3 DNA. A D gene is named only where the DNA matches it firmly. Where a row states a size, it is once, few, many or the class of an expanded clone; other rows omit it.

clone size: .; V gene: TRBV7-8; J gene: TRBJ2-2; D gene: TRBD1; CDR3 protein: CASSLRDRDTGELFF; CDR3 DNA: TGTGCCAGCAGCCTCCGGGACAGGGACACCGGGGAGCTGTTTTTT
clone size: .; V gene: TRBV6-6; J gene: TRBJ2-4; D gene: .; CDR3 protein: CASSYRGEEYKNIQYF; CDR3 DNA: TGTGCCAGCAGTTACCGCGGGGAGGAGTACAAAAACATTCAGTACTTC
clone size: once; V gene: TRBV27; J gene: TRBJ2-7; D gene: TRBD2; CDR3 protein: CASSLYTSGSYEQYF; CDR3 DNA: TGTGCCAGCAGTTTATATACTAGCGGGAGTTACGAGCAGTACTTC
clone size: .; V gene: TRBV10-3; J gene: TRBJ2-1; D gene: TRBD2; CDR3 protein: CASEATSGGYNEQFF; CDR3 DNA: TGTGCCAGTGAGGCGACTAGCGGAGGCTACAATGAGCAGTTCTTC
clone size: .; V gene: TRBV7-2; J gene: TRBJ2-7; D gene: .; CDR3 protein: CASSLDQGEQYF; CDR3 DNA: TGTGCCAGCAGCTTAGACCAGGGGGAGCAGTACTTC
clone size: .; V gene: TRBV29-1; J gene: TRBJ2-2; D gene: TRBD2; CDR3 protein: CSVTISGTSGSFVTGELFF; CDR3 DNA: TGCAGCGTTACCATTTCAGGGACTAGCGGGAGTTTCGTCACCGGGGAGCTGTTTTTT
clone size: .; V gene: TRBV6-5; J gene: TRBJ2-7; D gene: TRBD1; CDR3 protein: CASSYTGQVAEQYF; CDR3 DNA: TGTGCCAGCAGTTACACGGGACAGGTAGCCGAGCAGTACTTC
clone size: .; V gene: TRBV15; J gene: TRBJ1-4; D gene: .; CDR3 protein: CATSKGQGNEKLFF; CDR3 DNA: TGTGCCACCAGCAAGGGGCAGGGGAACGAAAAACTGTTTTTT
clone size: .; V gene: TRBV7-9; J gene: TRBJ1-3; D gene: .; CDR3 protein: CASRTTRGKSGNTIYF; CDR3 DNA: TGTGCCAGCAGAACAACCCGGGGGAAATCTGGAAACACCATATATTTT
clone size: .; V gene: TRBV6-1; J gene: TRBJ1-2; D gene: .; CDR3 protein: CASSLQGPYYGYTF; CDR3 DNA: TGTGCCAGCAGTCTACAGGGCCCCTACTATGGCTACACCTTC
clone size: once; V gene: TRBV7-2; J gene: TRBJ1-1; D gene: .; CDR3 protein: CASSLVTVNTEAFF; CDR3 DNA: TGTGCCAGCAGCTTAGTTACGGTTAACACTGAAGCTTTCTTT
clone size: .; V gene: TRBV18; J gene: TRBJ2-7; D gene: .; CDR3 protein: CASSPRGGNYEQYF; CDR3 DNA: TGTGCCAGCTCGCCGAGGGGGGGGAACTACGAGCAGTACTTC
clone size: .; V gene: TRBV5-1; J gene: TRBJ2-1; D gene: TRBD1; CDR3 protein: CASSLAGWGQASEQFF; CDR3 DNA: TGCGCCAGCAGCTTGGCGGGTTGGGGACAGGCATCGGAGCAGTTCTTC
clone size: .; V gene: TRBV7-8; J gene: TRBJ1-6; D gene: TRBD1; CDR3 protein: CATRTGRRTYNSPLHF; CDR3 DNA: TGTGCCACCCGGACAGGGCGACGAACCTATAATTCACCCCTCCACTTT
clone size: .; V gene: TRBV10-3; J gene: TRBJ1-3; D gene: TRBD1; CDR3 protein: CASTGQISGNTIYF; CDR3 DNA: TGTGCCTCCACGGGACAGATCTCTGGAAACACCATATATTTT
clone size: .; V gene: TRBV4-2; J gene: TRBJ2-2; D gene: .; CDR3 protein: CASSQDTGLNTGELFF; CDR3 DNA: TGTGCCAGCAGCCAAGATACGGGACTCAACACCGGGGAGCTGTTTTTT
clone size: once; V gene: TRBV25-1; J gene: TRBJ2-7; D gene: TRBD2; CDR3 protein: CASSAELAGGGEQYF; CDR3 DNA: TGTGCCAGCAGTGCCGAACTAGCGGGAGGGGGCGAGCAGTACTTC
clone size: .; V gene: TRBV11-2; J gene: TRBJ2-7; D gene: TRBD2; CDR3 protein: CASRGIGGAYEQYF; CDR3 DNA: TGTGCCAGCAGAGGCATCGGGGGGGCCTACGAGCAGTACTTC
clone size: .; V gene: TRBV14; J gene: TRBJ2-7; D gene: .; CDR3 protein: CASSQVTYEQYF; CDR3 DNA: TGTGCCAGCAGCCAAGTAACCTACGAGCAGTACTTC
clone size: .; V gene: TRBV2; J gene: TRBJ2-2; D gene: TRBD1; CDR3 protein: CASRLQGTGELFF; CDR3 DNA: TGTGCCAGCAGACTACAGGGGACCGGGGAGCTGTTTTTT
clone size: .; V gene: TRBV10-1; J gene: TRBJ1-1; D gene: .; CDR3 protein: CASSRTANTEAFF; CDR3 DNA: TGCGCCAGCAGCCGGACAGCGAACACTGAAGCTTTCTTC
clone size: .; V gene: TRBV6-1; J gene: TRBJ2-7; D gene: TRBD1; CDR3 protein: CASSRDRVYEQYF; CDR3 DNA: TGTGCCAGCAGTAGGGACAGGGTTTACGAGCAGTACTTC
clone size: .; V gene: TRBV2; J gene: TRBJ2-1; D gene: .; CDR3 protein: CASSEASVTEQFF; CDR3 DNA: TGTGCCAGCAGTGAAGCATCGGTCACTGAGCAGTTCTTC
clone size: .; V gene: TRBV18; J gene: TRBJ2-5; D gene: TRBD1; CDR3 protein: CASSLSGQSQETQYF; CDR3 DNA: TGTGCCAGCTCACTTTCGGGACAGAGTCAAGAGACCCAGTACTTC
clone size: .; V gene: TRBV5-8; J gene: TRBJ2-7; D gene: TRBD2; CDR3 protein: CASSSRLAGGRSYEQYF; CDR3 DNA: TGTGCCAGCAGCTCCAGACTAGCGGGAGGGCGATCCTACGAGCAGTACTTC
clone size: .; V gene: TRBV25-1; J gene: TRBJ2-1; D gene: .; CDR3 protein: CASSDYQPGLAKGNEQFF; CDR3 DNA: TGTGCCAGCAGTGACTACCAGCCCGGCCTAGCGAAAGGCAATGAGCAGTTCTTC
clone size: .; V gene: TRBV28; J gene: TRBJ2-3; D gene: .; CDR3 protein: CASTRGGRPDTQYF; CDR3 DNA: TGTGCCAGCACTCGCGGAGGGAGACCAGATACGCAGTATTTT
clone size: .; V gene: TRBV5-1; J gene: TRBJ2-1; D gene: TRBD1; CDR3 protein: CASSTTGFSYNEQFF; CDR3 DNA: TGCGCCAGCAGTACGACAGGGTTCTCCTACAATGAGCAGTTCTTC
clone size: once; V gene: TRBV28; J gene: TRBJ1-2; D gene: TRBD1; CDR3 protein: CASRNLQGDSYTF; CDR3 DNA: TGTGCCAGCAGGAATCTACAGGGGGACAGCTACACCTTC
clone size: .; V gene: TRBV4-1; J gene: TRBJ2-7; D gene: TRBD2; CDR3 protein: CASSRRQRESSYEQYF; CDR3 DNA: TGCGCCAGCAGCCGAAGACAGCGGGAGAGTTCCTACGAGCAGTACTTC
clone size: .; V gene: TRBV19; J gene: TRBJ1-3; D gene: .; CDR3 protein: CASHEGRTGNTIYF; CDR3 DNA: TGTGCCAGTCACGAGGGAAGGACTGGAAACACCATATATTTT
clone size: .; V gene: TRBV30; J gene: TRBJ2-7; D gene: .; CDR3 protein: CAWSGGPEQYF; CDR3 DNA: TGTGCCTGGAGTGGTGGCCCCGAGCAGTACTTC
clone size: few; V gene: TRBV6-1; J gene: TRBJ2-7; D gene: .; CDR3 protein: CASSDLWGLYEQYF; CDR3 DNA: TGTGCCAGCAGTGACCTTTGGGGCCTGTACGAGCAGTACTTC
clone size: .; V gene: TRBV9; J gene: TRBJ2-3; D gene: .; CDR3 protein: CASSADAAGDTQYF; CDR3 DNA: TGTGCCAGCAGCGCGGACGCAGCGGGAGATACGCAGTATTTT
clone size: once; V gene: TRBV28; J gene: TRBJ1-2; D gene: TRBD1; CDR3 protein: CASGLLTGAGYTF; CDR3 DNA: TGTGCCAGCGGACTCCTGACAGGGGCTGGCTACACCTTC
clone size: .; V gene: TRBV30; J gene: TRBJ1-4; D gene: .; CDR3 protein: CAWSAAGLGDEKLFF; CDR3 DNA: TGTGCCTGGAGTGCGGCAGGACTCGGGGATGAAAAACTGTTTTTT
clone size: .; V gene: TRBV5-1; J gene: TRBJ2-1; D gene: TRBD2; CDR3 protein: CASSSRLAFGYNEQFF; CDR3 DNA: TGCGCCAGCAGCTCTCGACTAGCTTTCGGCTACAATGAGCAGTTCTTC
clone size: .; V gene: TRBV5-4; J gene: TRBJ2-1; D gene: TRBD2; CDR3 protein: CASSPAPGTSGEGEQFF; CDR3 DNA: TGTGCCAGCAGCCCGGCCCCCGGGACTAGCGGCGAGGGTGAGCAGTTCTTC
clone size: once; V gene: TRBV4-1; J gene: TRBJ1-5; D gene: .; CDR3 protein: CASSLGGGSNQPQHF; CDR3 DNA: TGCGCCAGCAGCCTGGGGGGGGGTAGCAATCAGCCCCAGCATTTT
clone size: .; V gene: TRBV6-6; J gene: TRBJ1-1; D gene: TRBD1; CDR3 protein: CASSYAPGGNTEAFF; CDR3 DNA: TGTGCCAGCAGTTACGCCCCAGGGGGGAACACTGAAGCTTTCTTT
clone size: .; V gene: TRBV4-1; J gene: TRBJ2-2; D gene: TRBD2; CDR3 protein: CASSHSGGNTGELFF; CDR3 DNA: TGCGCCAGCAGCCACAGCGGGGGCAACACCGGGGAGCTGTTTTTT
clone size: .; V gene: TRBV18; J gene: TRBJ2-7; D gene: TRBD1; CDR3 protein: CASSPQGAQNEQYF; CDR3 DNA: TGTGCCAGCTCACCACAGGGGGCGCAGAACGAGCAGTACTTC
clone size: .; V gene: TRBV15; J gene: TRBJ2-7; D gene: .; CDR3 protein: CATSRATSRGEQYF; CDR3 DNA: TGTGCCACCAGCAGAGCTACTAGCCGCGGCGAGCAGTACTTC
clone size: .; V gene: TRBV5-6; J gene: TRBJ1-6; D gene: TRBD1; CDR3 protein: CASIFRDSKAPLHF; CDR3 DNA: TGTGCCAGCATCTTCCGGGACAGCAAGGCACCCCTCCACTTT
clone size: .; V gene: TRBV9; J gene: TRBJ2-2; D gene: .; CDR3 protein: CASSVGSGIHTGELFF; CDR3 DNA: TGTGCCAGCAGCGTAGGCAGCGGAATTCACACCGGGGAGCTGTTTTTT
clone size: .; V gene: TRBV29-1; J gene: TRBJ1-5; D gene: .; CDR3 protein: CSVEDLPQGGQPQHF; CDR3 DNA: TGCAGCGTTGAAGATCTGCCGCAGGGTGGACAGCCCCAGCATTTT
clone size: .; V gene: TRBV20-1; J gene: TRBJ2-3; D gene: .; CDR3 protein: CSARPSDTQYF; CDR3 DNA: TGCAGTGCTAGACCCTCAGATACGCAGTATTTT
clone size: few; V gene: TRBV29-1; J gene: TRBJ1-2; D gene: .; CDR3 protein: CSDAGREDGYTF; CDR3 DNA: TGCAGCGACGCAGGGAGGGAGGACGGCTACACCTTC